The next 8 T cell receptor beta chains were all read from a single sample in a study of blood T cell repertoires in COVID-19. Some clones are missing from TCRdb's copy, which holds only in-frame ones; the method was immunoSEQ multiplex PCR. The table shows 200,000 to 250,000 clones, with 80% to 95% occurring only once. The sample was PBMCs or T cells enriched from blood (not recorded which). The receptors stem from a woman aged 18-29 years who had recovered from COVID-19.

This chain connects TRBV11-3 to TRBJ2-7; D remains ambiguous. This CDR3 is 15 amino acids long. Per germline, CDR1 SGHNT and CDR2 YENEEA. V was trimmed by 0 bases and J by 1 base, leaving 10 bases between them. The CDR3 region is CASSLDRGLSYEQYF. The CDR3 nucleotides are TGTGCCAGCAGCTTAGATCGTGGCCTTTCCTACGAGCAGTACTTC.

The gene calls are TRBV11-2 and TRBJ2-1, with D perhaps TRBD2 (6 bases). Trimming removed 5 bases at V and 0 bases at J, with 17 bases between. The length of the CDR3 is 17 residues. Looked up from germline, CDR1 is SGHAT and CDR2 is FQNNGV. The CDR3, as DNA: TGTGCCAGCAGCGGGGGGAGTACCTGGGGCTCCTACAATGAGCAGTTCTTC. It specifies CASSGGSTWGSYNEQFF.

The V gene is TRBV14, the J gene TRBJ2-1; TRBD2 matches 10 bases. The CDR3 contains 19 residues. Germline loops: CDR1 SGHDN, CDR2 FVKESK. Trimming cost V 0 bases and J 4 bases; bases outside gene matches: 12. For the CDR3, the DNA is TGTGCCAGCAGCCAAGATTTGAATTCAGGGACTAGCGCATACAATGAGCAGTTCTTC. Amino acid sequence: CASSQDLNSGTSAYNEQFF.

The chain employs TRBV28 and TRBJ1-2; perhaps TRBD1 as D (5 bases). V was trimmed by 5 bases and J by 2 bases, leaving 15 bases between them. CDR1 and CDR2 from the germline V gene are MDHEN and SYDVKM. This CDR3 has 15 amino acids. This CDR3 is CASSPRSPGNYGYTF. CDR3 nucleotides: TGTGCCAGCAGTCCGAGGTCCCCAGGGAACTATGGCTACACCTTC.

CDR3 residues: CASSLPGSLTF. CDR3 bases: TGTGCCAGCAGCCTCCCGGGGAGTCTAACCTTC. The chain links TRBV12-3 or TRBV12-4 to TRBJ1-2; D unresolved. The CDR3 contains 11 residues. The germline V and J ends were trimmed by 6 bases and 14 bases, with 16 bases remaining between them.

The CDR3 loop is CASSSTRVVGQPQHF. DNA for the CDR3: TGTGCCAGCAGCTCCACCAGGGTAGTGGGTCAGCCCCAGCATTTT. The chain employs TRBV7-8 and TRBJ1-5, with D possibly TRBD1 on 5 matching bases. CDR1 is SGHVS, CDR2 FQNEAQ, per germline. This CDR3 region has 15 residues. V lost 4 bases, J lost 6 bases, and 16 bases lay in between. Full variable domain (rest looked up from reference TRBV7-8 and TRBJ1-5): GAGVSQSPRYKVAKRGQDVALRCDPISGHVSLFWYQQALGQGPEFLTYFQNEAQLDKSGLPSDRFFAERPEGSVSTLKIQRTQQEDSAVYLCASSSTRVVGQPQHFGDGTRLSIL.

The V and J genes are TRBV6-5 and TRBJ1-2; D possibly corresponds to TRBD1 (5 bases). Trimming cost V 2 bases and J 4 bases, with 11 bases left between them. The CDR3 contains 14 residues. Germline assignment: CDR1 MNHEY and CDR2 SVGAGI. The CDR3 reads CASSYGRGLYGYTF. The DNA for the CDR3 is TGTGCCAGCAGTTACGGGAGGGGTCTCTATGGCTACACCTTC.

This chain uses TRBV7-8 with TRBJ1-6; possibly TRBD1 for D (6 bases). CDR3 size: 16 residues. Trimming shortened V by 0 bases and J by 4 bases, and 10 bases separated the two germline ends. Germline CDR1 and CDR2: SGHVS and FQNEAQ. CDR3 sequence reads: CASSLAARGYNSPLHF. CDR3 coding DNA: TGTGCCAGCAGCTTAGCAGCCAGGGGATATAATTCACCCCTCCACTTT. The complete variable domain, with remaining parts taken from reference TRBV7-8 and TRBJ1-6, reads GAGVSQSPRYKVAKRGQDVALRCDPISGHVSLFWYQQALGQGPEFLTYFQNEAQLDKSGLPSDRFFAERPEGSVSTLKIQRTQQEDSAVYLCASSLAARGYNSPLHFGNGTRLTVT.